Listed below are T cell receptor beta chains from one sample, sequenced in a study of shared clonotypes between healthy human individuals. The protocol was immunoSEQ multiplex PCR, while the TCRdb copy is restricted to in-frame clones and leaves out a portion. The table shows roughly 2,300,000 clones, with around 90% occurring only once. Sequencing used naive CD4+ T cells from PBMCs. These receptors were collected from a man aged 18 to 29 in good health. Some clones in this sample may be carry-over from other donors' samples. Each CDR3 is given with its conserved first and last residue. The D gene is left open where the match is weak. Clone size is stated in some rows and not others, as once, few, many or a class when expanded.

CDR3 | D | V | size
CASSLFYANTEAFF | - | TRBV7-2 | -
CASSLLDNEQFF | - | TRBV5-1 | -
CASSQSRPEGNEQFF | - | TRBV4-2 | -
CASSLVGRTDTQYF | - | TRBV5-6 | -
CASSFHLAGAYEQYF | TRBD2 | TRBV27 | -
CASSDTENLYGYTF | - | TRBV6-5 | -
CAIRTRDRDLTEAFF | TRBD1 | TRBV10-3 | few
CASSLARGRDTEAFF | - | TRBV7-2 | -
CASSIPGSSYNEQFF | - | TRBV28 | once
CASSRPLAGVHPEQFF | TRBD2 | TRBV5-6 | -
CASSPGGQGATRQETQYF | TRBD1 | TRBV5-4 | once
CSVGHLAETQYF | - | TRBV29-1 | -
CSVDGGTGNTIYF | - | TRBV29-1 | -
CASSLMQGREEKLFF | - | TRBV5-1 | -
CASQPVGGINQPQHF | - | TRBV5-5 | -
CASSPFSGQENQPQHF | TRBD1 | TRBV18 | -
CATSLLGREKGPDTQYF | TRBD2 | TRBV15 | -
CASSYEPPRGGYTF | - | TRBV6-5 | few
CASSLGYAGELFF | - | TRBV11-3 | -
CASSSPLGRDNEQFF | TRBD2 | TRBV7-3 | -
CASSEGRTITDTQYF | - | TRBV6-1 | -
CASSPGLALEQYF | TRBD2 | TRBV7-3 | -
CASSLGLDRANYGYTF | - | TRBV28 | -
CSASWDTEAFF | - | TRBV20-1 | -
CAISDTGDGYTF | TRBD1 | TRBV10-3 | once
CASSSGVSTDTQYF | - | TRBV7-3 | -
CASSVVMGGPGNTIYF | - | TRBV9 | -
CASAPVDFRTDTQYF | - | TRBV5-1 | -
CASSLRANTEAFF | - | TRBV5-1 | -
CASSLGLSTDTQYF | - | TRBV7-9 | once
CASSPTGQVYGYTF | TRBD1 | TRBV18 | -
CASTPSWARDTGELFF | - | TRBV11-2 | -
CASSAGRGETQYF | - | TRBV5-1 | -
CASSGQGLRTGELFF | TRBD1 | TRBV2 | -
CACRDRLSTDTQYF | - | TRBV30 | -
CASSKEGDRGNTEAFF | - | TRBV21-1 | -
CASSLANQGYNEQFF | - | TRBV5-4 | -
CASSLGSGGLGEAFF | TRBD1 | TRBV28 | -
CASSLEERQGETQYF | TRBD1 | TRBV7-2 | -
CASSPRQGQNQPQHF | TRBD1 | TRBV28 | -
CASTRRHAEKLFF | - | TRBV27 | -
CASSLRYSGGQETQYF | TRBD2 | TRBV7-2 | -
CASSLSAGGKDEQFF | TRBD2 | TRBV5-4 | -
CASSHRTGGGYTF | TRBD1 | TRBV6-5 | -
CASRNRTGADTQYF | TRBD1 | TRBV11-2 | -
CARSSGQGGEKLFF | TRBD1 | TRBV30 | -
CASSSTVGGETQYF | - | TRBV7-7 | -
CASSEGVGQPEAFF | - | TRBV7-2 | -
CASSPRTYEQYF | - | TRBV25-1 | -
CASSLTPYISDTEAFF | - | TRBV7-8 | -
CASSEDRGRETQYF | TRBD1 | TRBV2 | -
CASSQDGQIFNYGYTF | - | TRBV4-2 | few
CASSRQGPSGNTIYF | - | TRBV5-1 | -
CASSVSQRGSDYGYTF | - | TRBV9 | -
CASSLIGNTEAFF | - | TRBV28 | -
CASNAGTDYGYTF | - | TRBV2 | -
CASSQDSGTQYF | - | TRBV14 | -
CASSSSPGRQETQYF | - | TRBV7-3 | once
CAISDYGYTF | - | TRBV10-3 | few
CASSQVDRGGTEAFF | TRBD1 | TRBV4-1 | -